Sequencing of this T cell receptor beta chain was carried out in a study of blood T cell repertoires in COVID-19. Across the study: The United States, Italy and Spain provided the acute and convalescent COVID-19 samples.

This CDR3 spans 13 amino acids. The germline V gene encodes CDR1 GTSNPN and CDR2 SVGIG (reference sequence). With V trimmed by 7 bases and J by 0 bases, 4 bases remained unmatched. Authors' methods: Reference gene primer amplification yielded estimated nucleated cell counts. This table comes from immunoSEQ multiplex PCR, and its TCRdb copy is limited to in-frame clones, with some not included. The V and J calls and the clone size are those of that table, but D and trimming were determined from the DNA. The repertoire holds around 72,000 clones, less than 90% seen once, with 18% in the top ten. The rearrangement uses TRBV30 and TRBJ2-3; the match to TRBD2 covers 7 bases. This receptor was taken from an elderly woman with acute or convalescent COVID-19. The sequenced sample consisted of peripheral blood. The CDR3 region is CAYRTSSTDTQYF. The CDR3 nucleotides read TGTGCCTACAGGACTAGTAGCACAGATACGCAGTATTTT. The full variable domain, with the rest looked up from reference TRBV30 and TRBJ2-3, is SQTIHQWPATLVQPVGSPLSLECTVEGTSNPNLYWYRQAAGRGLQLLFYSVGIGQISSEVPQNLSASRPQDRQFILSSKKLLLSDSGFYLCAYRTSSTDTQYFGPGTRLTVL.